The next 23 T cell receptor beta chains were all read from a single sample in a study of shared clonotypes between healthy human individuals. Using immunoSEQ multiplex PCR, the repertoire was profiled, and TCRdb retains in-frame clones only, with some absent. The repertoire holds roughly 490,000 clones, with 79% as singletons. Input material: PBMCs. These receptors came from a woman aged 40 to 49 in good health. Some clones in this sample may be carry-over from other donors' samples.

The gene calls are TRBV21-1 and TRBJ1-5. TRBV21-1 is designated a pseudogene. The CDR3 spans 15 residues. The CDR3 DNA sequence: TGTGCCAGCAGCGCCCGGGGGGAGAGCAATCAGCCCCAGCATTTT. Amino acids: CASSARGESNQPQHF.

This chain connects TRBV11-3 to TRBJ2-1; D gene uncertain. Per the germline V gene, CDR1 is SGHNT and CDR2 is YENEEA. CDR3 length equals 15 residues. V was shortened by 0 bases and J by 3 bases, with 9 bases between the two germline ends. The CDR3 DNA reads as TGTGCCAGCAGCTTAGAAAAGGAAAGCTACAATGAGCAGTTCTTC. Its translation is CASSLEKESYNEQFF.

This clone was seen a handful of times. The rearrangement uses TRBV10-3 and TRBJ1-1; 7 nucleotides match TRBD1. CDR1 is ENHRY, CDR2 SYGVKD, per germline. CDR3 length equals 17 residues. V trimming: 0 bases; J trimming: 1 base; junction bases outside the gene matches: 8. In nucleotides, the CDR3 is TGTGCCATCAGTGAGTCGCACCCCCGGGACAGGAACACTGAAGCTTTCTTT. It is translated as CAISESHPRDRNTEAFF.

The chain carries TRBV28 and TRBJ1-1, with TRBD1 identical over 10 bases. CDR3 length: 13 residues. V gave up 5 bases and J gave up 7 bases; unmatched junction bases: 4. Germline V gene sequence: CDR1 MDHEN, CDR2 SYDVKM. CDR3 sequence reads: CASSRQGAGEAFF. CDR3 DNA: TGTGCCAGCAGTAGACAGGGGGCGGGTGAAGCTTTCTTT.

The CDR3 DNA follows: TGTGCCAGCAGTTATAGGTGGACTGAAGCTTTCTTT. It translates to CASSYRWTEAFF. The V and J genes are TRBV6-6 and TRBJ1-1; D uncertain. Germline V lookup: CDR1 MNHNY, CDR2 SVGAGI (reference sequence). Trimming took off 3 bases at V and 5 bases at J, with 7 bases between the two ends. The CDR3 runs 12 residues.

This chain links TRBV4-1 with TRBJ1-3, with 8 bases fitting TRBD1. The CDR3 has 21 amino acids. Germline V gene sequence: CDR1 MGHRA, CDR2 YSYEKL. J was trimmed by 0 bases and V by 1 base; bases with no gene match: 17. The CDR3 nucleotides read TGCGCCAGCAGCCAAGTTTGGGGGGTCACCGGGACAGGAGTCTCTGGAAACACCATATATTTT. Protein: CASSQVWGVTGTGVSGNTIYF.

On this clone: Different DNA sequences within this sample yield the same CDR3. The chain is built from TRBV30 and TRBJ1-5; the D is unclear. The CDR3 spans 12 residues. V lost 6 bases and J 0 bases, leaving 6 bases between the germline ends. CDR1 and CDR2 (germline): GTSNPN, SVGIG (reference sequence). In DNA, the CDR3 is TGTGCCTGTAGCGTTAGCAATCAGCCCCAGCATTTT. Protein product: CACSVSNQPQHF.

The V gene is TRBV19, the J gene TRBJ2-1; the D is unclear. Germline V gives CDR1 LNHDA, CDR2 SQIVND (reference sequence). V gave up 6 bases and J gave up 9 bases, with 15 bases separating them. CDR3 length: 13 residues. In DNA, the CDR3 is TGTGCCAGTAGCAGAGATTTAGTTCCTGAGCAGTTCTTC. Translation: CASSRDLVPEQFF.

V gene TRBV29-1 combines with J gene TRBJ2-7; 10 positions match TRBD2. The CDR3 consists of 15 residues. V shed 1 base, J shed 7 bases, and the junction held 10 bases outside the gene matches. Germline V gene sequence: CDR1 SQVTM, CDR2 ANQGSEA. CDR3 sequence reads: CSVEALEREGGEQYF. CDR3 DNA: TGCAGCGTTGAAGCCCTGGAGCGGGAGGGCGGGGAGCAGTACTTC.

The genes are TRBV5-4 and TRBJ2-3; D may be TRBD1 (5 bases). Trimming removed 4 bases from V and 5 bases from J, with 11 bases in between. Germline values: CDR1 SGHNT, CDR2 YYREEE (reference sequence). The CDR3 loop spans 13 amino acids. CDR3 sequence: CASSTSGLDTQYF. The CDR3 coding sequence is TGTGCCAGCAGCACATCAGGGTTAGATACGCAGTATTTT. Looking up the rest from reference TRBV5-4 and TRBJ2-3 gives the full variable domain: ETGVTQSPTHLIKTRGQQVTLRCSSQSGHNTVSWYQQALGQGPQFIFQYYREEENGRGNFPPRFSGLQFPNYSSELNVNALELDDSALYLCASSTSGLDTQYFGPGTRLTVL.

There are a few counts of this clone. This chain links TRBV9 with TRBJ2-1, with 11 nucleotides matching TRBD2. With 0 bases clipped from V and 7 bases from J, the junction kept 6 bases outside the gene matches. The V gene's germline CDR1 is SGDLS and CDR2 YYNGEE. This CDR3 spans 16 amino acids. The CDR3 coding sequence is TGTGCCAGCAGCGTAGTGCCCACTAGCGGGAGAAATGAGCAGTTCTTC. Residues: CASSVVPTSGRNEQFF.

This clone was seen a few times. This chain links TRBV7-6 with TRBJ1-1, with D possibly matching TRBD1 (5 bases). The CDR3 contains 14 residues. The V and J ends lost 3 bases and 0 bases respectively, with 8 bases between them. Germline CDR1 is SGHVS and CDR2 is FNYEAQ. DNA of the CDR3: TGTGCCAGCAGCTTGGGACCGCTGAACACTGAAGCTTTCTTT. The encoded protein is CASSLGPLNTEAFF.

This clone showed up just once. The CDR3 here is CASGVAESYEQYF. The CDR3 coding sequence is TGTGCCAGCGGAGTAGCGGAGAGCTACGAGCAGTACTTC. The chain employs TRBV7-9 and TRBJ2-7; a possible D gene is TRBD2 (6 bases). Germline V lookup: CDR1 SEHNR, CDR2 FQNEAQ (reference sequence). Trimming cost V 8 bases and J 3 bases, with 14 bases left between them. This CDR3 is 13 amino acids long.

The rearrangement uses TRBV28 and TRBJ1-5, with D perhaps TRBD1 (6 bases). V shed 4 bases and J shed 5 bases, with 12 bases lying between them. The V gene's germline CDR1 is MDHEN and CDR2 SYDVKM. This CDR3 spans 14 amino acids. The CDR3 reads CASSSDSRDQPQHF. CDR3 in DNA: TGTGCCAGCAGTTCGGACAGCCGGGATCAGCCCCAGCATTTT.

The chain is built from TRBV19 and TRBJ1-4; D is possibly TRBD1 (5 bases). Per the germline V gene, CDR1 is LNHDA and CDR2 is SQIVND (reference sequence). Trimming pared 4 bases from V and 0 bases from J, leaving 9 bases between. This CDR3 region has 15 residues. CDR3 nucleotide sequence: TGTGCCAGTAGTAGAGGGACGGCAACTAATGAAAAACTGTTTTTT. It is translated as CASSRGTATNEKLFF.

The V call is TRBV30, the J call TRBJ1-2; D gene ambiguous. The CDR3 is 12 amino acids. The V gene's germline CDR1 is GTSNPN and CDR2 SVGIG (reference sequence). Between the trimmed V and J ends, which lost 0 bases and 2 bases, there was a span of 4 bases. CDR3 in amino acids: CAWSVQNYGYTF. The CDR3 DNA reads TGTGCCTGGAGTGTGCAGAACTATGGCTACACCTTC.

The chain combines TRBV5-1 with TRBJ2-6; unclear D gene. The CDR3 loop spans 15 amino acids. From germline, CDR1 is SGHRS and CDR2 YFSETQ. Trimming took off 0 bases at V and 4 bases at J, with 8 bases between the two ends. The CDR3 here is CASSLALKGANVLTF. The CDR3, as DNA: TGCGCCAGCAGCTTGGCACTGAAGGGGGCCAACGTCCTGACTTTC.

The chain links TRBV7-7 to TRBJ2-1; tentatively, D is TRBD2 (6 bases). V lost 2 bases to trimming and J lost 2 bases, with 10 bases between them. Germline CDR1 SSHAT, CDR2 FNYEAQ (reference sequence). The CDR3 covers 15 residues. The chain's CDR3 is CASSLTGAAYNEQFF. The CDR3, as DNA: TGTGCCAGCAGCTTAACGGGAGCAGCCTACAATGAGCAGTTCTTC.

This sequence joins TRBV9 and TRBJ2-3; D might be TRBD2 (6 bases). Germline V CDR1 and CDR2: SGDLS, YYNGEE. This CDR3 comprises 14 residues. The V and J ends lost 0 bases and 5 bases respectively, with 10 bases between them. In DNA form, the CDR3 reads TGTGCCAGCAGCGTAGCGGGAGCAATAGATACGCAGTATTTT. This encodes CASSVAGAIDTQYF.

Only a few counts were recorded for this clone. The genes are TRBV7-2 and TRBJ1-2; D unclear. The CDR3 length is 14 residues. V was shortened by 5 bases and J by 6 bases, with 16 bases between the two germline ends. Germline V gene data show CDR1 as SGHTA and CDR2 as FQGNSA. CDR3 amino acids: CASSQRPGRHGYTF. The CDR3 DNA reads as TGTGCCAGCAGCCAAAGGCCGGGCCGCCATGGCTACACCTTC.

The rearrangement links TRBV5-4 to TRBJ2-7; tentative D call: TRBD1 (7 bases). V was shortened by 3 bases and J by 3 bases, with 13 bases between the two germline ends. The CDR3 covers 14 residues. Per germline, CDR1 SGHNT and CDR2 YYREEE (reference sequence). This CDR3 reads CASSSNRGGYEQYF. CDR3 bases: TGTGCCAGCAGCTCGAACAGGGGAGGCTACGAGCAGTACTTC.

The rearrangement uses TRBV5-6 and TRBJ2-7; maybe TRBD1 (6 bases). The CDR3 totals 18 residues. With 4 bases removed from V and 3 bases from J, the gap between germline ends came to 26 bases. Germline CDR1 reads SGHDT; CDR2 reads YYEEEE. This chain's CDR3 is CASSRIQSPTGQNYEQYF. CDR3 DNA: TGTGCCAGCAGCCGTATCCAAAGCCCTACAGGGCAGAACTACGAGCAGTACTTC.

The chain combines TRBV19 with TRBJ1-4, with D maybe TRBD1 (5 bases). CDR3 length: 15 residues. The V gene's germline CDR1 is LNHDA and CDR2 SQIVND (reference sequence). V was clipped by 1 base and J by 0 bases, with 6 bases between them. The CDR3 loop reads CASSIGGTTNEKLFF. CDR3 bases: TGTGCCAGTAGTATAGGGGGGACAACTAATGAAAAACTGTTTTTT.